What follows are 17 T cell receptor beta chains derived from one specimen sequenced in a study of a mutant IDH1 vaccine in newly diagnosed glioma. Time point reported: week 47, end of study. The content of each vaccine dose was 300 ug of mutant IDH1 20-mer peptide, and topical imiquimod accompanied it. These TCRs' antigens remain unknown. Here immunoSEQ multiplex PCR was the method, and the copy in TCRdb shows in-frame clones only, minus some. The table has 30,000 to 45,000 clones, 65% to 80% seen once. The source material was PBMCs, sampled from a glioma patient whose treatment included an IDH1 peptide vaccine. Every receptor here comes from a man in his forties with glioma.

This clone was seen only a few times. The chain couples TRBV6-5 to TRBJ2-2; 10 bases match TRBD2. CDR1 is MNHEY, CDR2 SVGAGI, per germline. The length of the CDR3 is 16 residues. Trimming took 1 base from V and 6 from J; bases not matched to a gene: 5. The CDR3 sequence: CASSYYLAGVPGELFF. The CDR3 DNA is TGTGCCAGCAGTTACTACCTAGCGGGAGTCCCCGGGGAGCTGTTTTTT.

This chain connects TRBV28 to TRBJ1-2; D may be TRBD1 (5 bases). V lost 7 bases and J 0 bases, leaving 12 bases between the germline ends. The CDR3 is 14 amino acids. Germline values: CDR1 MDHEN, CDR2 SYDVKM. In DNA form, the CDR3 reads TGTGCCAGCAATAGCGTACAGGCTAACTATGGCTACACCTTC. This sequence encodes CASNSVQANYGYTF.

The rearrangement links TRBV4-1 to TRBJ2-1, with 11 bases lining up with TRBD2. The CDR3 runs 16 residues. V dropped 1 base and J dropped 1; count of bases not matched to a gene: 0. Germline V gene lookup returns CDR1 MGHRA and CDR2 YSYEKL. Written as DNA, the CDR3 is TGCGCCAGCAGCCAAGTAGCGGGAGGGTCCTACAATGAGCAGTTCTTC. This translates into CASSQVAGGSYNEQFF.

There are a few counts of this clone. V is TRBV7-6 and J is TRBJ2-7; perhaps TRBD2 as D (6 bases). The V gene's germline CDR1 is SGHVS and CDR2 FNYEAQ. V lost 5 bases to trimming and J lost 7 bases, with 15 bases between them. The CDR3 extends over 13 amino acids. The CDR3 sequence is CASSPSSAGEQYV. The CDR3 DNA reads TGTGCCAGCAGCCCCTCCTCCGCGGGGGAGCAGTACGTC.

The chain is built from TRBV30 and TRBJ2-3; TRBD1 agrees at 7 bases. This CDR3 is 16 amino acids long. Trimming removed 2 bases from V and 3 bases from J; junction bases left unmatched: 11. From germline, CDR1 is GTSNPN and CDR2 SVGIG (reference sequence). The DNA of the CDR3 is TGTGCCTGGAGTTCCTCGGGACAGTCCACTACAGATACGCAGTATTTT. Encoded protein: CAWSSSGQSTTDTQYF.

This chain joins TRBV28 and TRBJ1-1; TRBD1 matches at 9 bases. CDR3 length equals 14 residues. V shed 5 bases and J 5 bases; nucleotides not matched to a gene: 6. Germline loops: CDR1 MDHEN, CDR2 SYDVKM. This CDR3 reads CASSPDRGWTEAFF. The CDR3 DNA reads as TGTGCCAGCAGTCCAGACAGGGGGTGGACTGAAGCTTTCTTT.

CDR3 protein: CASSGGTFNEQFF. DNA of the CDR3: TGTGCCAGCAGCGGCGGGACCTTCAATGAGCAGTTCTTC. V usage is TRBV7-8 and J usage is TRBJ2-1; D might be TRBD2 (6 bases). CDR3 size: 13 residues. Trimming shortened V by 5 bases and J by 6 bases, and 11 bases separated the two germline ends. The germline CDR1 and CDR2 sequences are SGHVS and FQNEAQ.

CDR3 nucleotide sequence: TGTGCCAGCAGCTCGTCCCCCCCCGGGAGCTTCACCGGGGAGCTGTTTTTT. Translating it yields CASSSSPPGSFTGELFF. The rearrangement uses TRBV5-4 and TRBJ2-2, with a tentative D call TRBD2 (6 bases). This CDR3 is 17 amino acids long. Germline CDR1 reads SGHNT; CDR2 reads YYREEE (reference sequence). Trimming stripped 3 bases from V and 4 bases from J, with 19 bases between.

The genes are TRBV28 and TRBJ1-3, with 7 positions matching TRBD1. CDR1 and CDR2 from the germline V gene are MDHEN and SYDVKM. V lost 5 bases, J lost 2 bases, and 6 bases stayed unmatched. The CDR3 runs 15 residues. For the CDR3, the DNA is TGTGCCAGCAGTCGTACAGGGGTTACTGGAAACACCATATATTTT. Its protein product is CASSRTGVTGNTIYF. The full variable domain, with the rest looked up from reference TRBV28 and TRBJ1-3, is DVKVTQSSRYLVKRTGEKVFLECVQDMDHENMFWYRQDPGLGLRLIYFSYDVKMKEKGDIPEGYSVSREKKERFSLILESASTNQTSMYLCASSRTGVTGNTIYFGEGSWLTVV.

This chain connects TRBV6-5 to TRBJ1-1; D is possibly TRBD1 (5 bases). The CDR3 sequence is 15 residues long. V was pared by 6 bases and J by 0 bases, with 14 bases between. Germline values: CDR1 MNHEY, CDR2 SVGAGI. CDR3 in DNA: TGTGCCAGCAGCGGGGTGGGGGGAATGAACACTGAAGCTTTCTTT. It is translated as CASSGVGGMNTEAFF.

The gene calls are TRBV7-9 and TRBJ1-2; D not resolved. Trimming took off 1 base at V and 8 bases at J, with 11 bases between the two ends. The CDR3 sequence is 13 residues long. Germline CDR1 SEHNR, CDR2 FQNEAQ (reference sequence). CDR3 residues: CASSLVELSGYTF. The CDR3 DNA sequence: TGTGCCAGCAGCTTAGTTGAGCTTTCGGGCTACACCTTC.

J is TRBJ2-5 and V is TRBV5-1; possible D gene TRBD1, 5 bases. CDR1 SGHRS and CDR2 YFSETQ come from the germline V gene. Trimming removed 0 bases at V and 1 base at J, with 13 bases between. The length of the CDR3 is 16 residues. The CDR3 loop reads CASSLEAGQGQETQYF. The CDR3 DNA is TGCGCCAGCAGCTTGGAAGCCGGTCAGGGCCAAGAGACCCAGTACTTC.

The chain employs TRBV10-3 and TRBJ2-7, with 9 positions matching TRBD2. The CDR3 runs 15 residues. The germline gives CDR1 ENHRY, CDR2 SYGVKD. V lost 2 bases to trimming and J lost 6 bases; unmatched junction nucleotides: 8. Here the CDR3 reads CAISEIAGDGAEQYV. CDR3 nucleotide sequence: TGTGCCATCAGTGAGATAGCGGGAGACGGGGCCGAGCAGTACGTC.

This clone occurred a few times. This chain connects TRBV4-3 to TRBJ1-2; D may be TRBD1 (5 bases). The CDR3 length is 14 residues. CDR1 is LGHNA and CDR2 is YSLEER in the germline V gene. V lost 4 bases and J lost 4, with 13 bases in between. DNA for the CDR3: TGCGCCAGCAGCCCTTCCAGGGACTCCTATGGCTACACCTTC. This sequence encodes CASSPSRDSYGYTF.

The chain recombines TRBV25-1 with TRBJ2-5; D may match TRBD1 or TRBD2 (5 bases each). V lost 3 bases, J lost 9 bases, and 23 bases lay in between. CDR1 and CDR2 (germline): MGHDK, SYGVNS. The CDR3 covers 16 residues. The CDR3 region is CASSEGVLLAPGAQYF. The DNA of the CDR3 is TGTGCCAGCAGTGAGGGGGTCCTCTTAGCCCCCGGGGCCCAGTACTTC.

The chain employs TRBV30 and TRBJ1-5; D is undetermined. Germline V gene lookup returns CDR1 GTSNPN and CDR2 SVGIG (reference sequence). The CDR3 is 13 residues long. V was clipped by 3 bases and J by 5 bases, with 11 bases between them. The CDR3 DNA sequence: TGTGCCTGGAGCCTGGACCGGGATCAGCCCCAGCATTTT. Its protein is CAWSLDRDQPQHF.

J is TRBJ1-2 and V is TRBV7-8, with D hard to call. Germline CDR1 and CDR2: SGHVS and FQNEAQ. The CDR3 has 13 amino acids. Between the trimmed V and J ends, which lost 1 base and 8 bases, there was a span of 11 bases. CDR3 protein: CASSLVAGSGYTF. CDR3 nucleotides: TGTGCCAGCAGCTTAGTGGCGGGCTCCGGCTACACCTTC.